This T cell receptor (beta chain) was sequenced during a study of blood T cells in healthy people across ages. This clonotype was counted only a few times. The antigen remains undetermined. This CDR3 comprises 11 residues. Trimming removed 9 bases at V and 7 bases at J, with 12 bases between. Study results and limitations: Researchers deemed the diversity estimates from one million T cells underestimates.

Together with a sample-barcoded 5' primer, a J-beta primer mix was included in a second PCR lasting roughly 6 to 12 cycles. Each CDR3 protein is one row after TCRdb ran MiXCR on the 5' RACE reads. The repertoire consists of 700,000 to 1,000,000 distinct CDR3 sequences, with under 45% occurring once and the leading ten covering roughly a fifth. They isolated at least 6 million PBMCs from each sample. Input material: blood. The TCR sequence derives from a man in his 60s in good health. This chain links TRBV12-3 or TRBV12-4 with TRBJ1-1, with D possibly matching TRBD1 (5 bases). The chain's CDR3 is CASSRVHEAFF. DNA for the CDR3: TGTGCCAGTAGCAGGGTACATGAAGCTTTCTTT.